This TCR beta chain was obtained from a study of blood T cell repertoires in COVID-19. Study at large: Collection of acute and convalescent COVID-19 samples took place in the United States, Italy and Spain. Sources were T cells, B-cell-depleted T cells, or PBMCs; the material itself was cDNA or gDNA.

Original methodology: Researchers report that nucleated cell counts were estimated from reference gene primer amplification. The assay was immunoSEQ multiplex PCR, and TCRdb's table has in-frame clones only and misses some. D and trimming were read from the DNA, whereas the V and J calls and clone size are those reported in that table. Here the sample spans around 200,000 clones, about 83% being singletons. Unmatched junction bases numbered 7, after V lost 8 bases and J lost 1 base. CDR1 LNHDA and CDR2 SQIVND come from the germline V gene (reference sequence). The CDR3 totals 14 residues. The chain joins TRBV19 to TRBJ1-2; 7 bases map to TRBD1. Sequencing used peripheral blood. The sequence derives from a man between 40 and 49 years old with active or convalescent COVID-19. The CDR3 DNA follows: TGTGCCAGTGAGGACAGGAGGCTTAACTATGGCTACACCTTC. Encoded protein: CASEDRRLNYGYTF.